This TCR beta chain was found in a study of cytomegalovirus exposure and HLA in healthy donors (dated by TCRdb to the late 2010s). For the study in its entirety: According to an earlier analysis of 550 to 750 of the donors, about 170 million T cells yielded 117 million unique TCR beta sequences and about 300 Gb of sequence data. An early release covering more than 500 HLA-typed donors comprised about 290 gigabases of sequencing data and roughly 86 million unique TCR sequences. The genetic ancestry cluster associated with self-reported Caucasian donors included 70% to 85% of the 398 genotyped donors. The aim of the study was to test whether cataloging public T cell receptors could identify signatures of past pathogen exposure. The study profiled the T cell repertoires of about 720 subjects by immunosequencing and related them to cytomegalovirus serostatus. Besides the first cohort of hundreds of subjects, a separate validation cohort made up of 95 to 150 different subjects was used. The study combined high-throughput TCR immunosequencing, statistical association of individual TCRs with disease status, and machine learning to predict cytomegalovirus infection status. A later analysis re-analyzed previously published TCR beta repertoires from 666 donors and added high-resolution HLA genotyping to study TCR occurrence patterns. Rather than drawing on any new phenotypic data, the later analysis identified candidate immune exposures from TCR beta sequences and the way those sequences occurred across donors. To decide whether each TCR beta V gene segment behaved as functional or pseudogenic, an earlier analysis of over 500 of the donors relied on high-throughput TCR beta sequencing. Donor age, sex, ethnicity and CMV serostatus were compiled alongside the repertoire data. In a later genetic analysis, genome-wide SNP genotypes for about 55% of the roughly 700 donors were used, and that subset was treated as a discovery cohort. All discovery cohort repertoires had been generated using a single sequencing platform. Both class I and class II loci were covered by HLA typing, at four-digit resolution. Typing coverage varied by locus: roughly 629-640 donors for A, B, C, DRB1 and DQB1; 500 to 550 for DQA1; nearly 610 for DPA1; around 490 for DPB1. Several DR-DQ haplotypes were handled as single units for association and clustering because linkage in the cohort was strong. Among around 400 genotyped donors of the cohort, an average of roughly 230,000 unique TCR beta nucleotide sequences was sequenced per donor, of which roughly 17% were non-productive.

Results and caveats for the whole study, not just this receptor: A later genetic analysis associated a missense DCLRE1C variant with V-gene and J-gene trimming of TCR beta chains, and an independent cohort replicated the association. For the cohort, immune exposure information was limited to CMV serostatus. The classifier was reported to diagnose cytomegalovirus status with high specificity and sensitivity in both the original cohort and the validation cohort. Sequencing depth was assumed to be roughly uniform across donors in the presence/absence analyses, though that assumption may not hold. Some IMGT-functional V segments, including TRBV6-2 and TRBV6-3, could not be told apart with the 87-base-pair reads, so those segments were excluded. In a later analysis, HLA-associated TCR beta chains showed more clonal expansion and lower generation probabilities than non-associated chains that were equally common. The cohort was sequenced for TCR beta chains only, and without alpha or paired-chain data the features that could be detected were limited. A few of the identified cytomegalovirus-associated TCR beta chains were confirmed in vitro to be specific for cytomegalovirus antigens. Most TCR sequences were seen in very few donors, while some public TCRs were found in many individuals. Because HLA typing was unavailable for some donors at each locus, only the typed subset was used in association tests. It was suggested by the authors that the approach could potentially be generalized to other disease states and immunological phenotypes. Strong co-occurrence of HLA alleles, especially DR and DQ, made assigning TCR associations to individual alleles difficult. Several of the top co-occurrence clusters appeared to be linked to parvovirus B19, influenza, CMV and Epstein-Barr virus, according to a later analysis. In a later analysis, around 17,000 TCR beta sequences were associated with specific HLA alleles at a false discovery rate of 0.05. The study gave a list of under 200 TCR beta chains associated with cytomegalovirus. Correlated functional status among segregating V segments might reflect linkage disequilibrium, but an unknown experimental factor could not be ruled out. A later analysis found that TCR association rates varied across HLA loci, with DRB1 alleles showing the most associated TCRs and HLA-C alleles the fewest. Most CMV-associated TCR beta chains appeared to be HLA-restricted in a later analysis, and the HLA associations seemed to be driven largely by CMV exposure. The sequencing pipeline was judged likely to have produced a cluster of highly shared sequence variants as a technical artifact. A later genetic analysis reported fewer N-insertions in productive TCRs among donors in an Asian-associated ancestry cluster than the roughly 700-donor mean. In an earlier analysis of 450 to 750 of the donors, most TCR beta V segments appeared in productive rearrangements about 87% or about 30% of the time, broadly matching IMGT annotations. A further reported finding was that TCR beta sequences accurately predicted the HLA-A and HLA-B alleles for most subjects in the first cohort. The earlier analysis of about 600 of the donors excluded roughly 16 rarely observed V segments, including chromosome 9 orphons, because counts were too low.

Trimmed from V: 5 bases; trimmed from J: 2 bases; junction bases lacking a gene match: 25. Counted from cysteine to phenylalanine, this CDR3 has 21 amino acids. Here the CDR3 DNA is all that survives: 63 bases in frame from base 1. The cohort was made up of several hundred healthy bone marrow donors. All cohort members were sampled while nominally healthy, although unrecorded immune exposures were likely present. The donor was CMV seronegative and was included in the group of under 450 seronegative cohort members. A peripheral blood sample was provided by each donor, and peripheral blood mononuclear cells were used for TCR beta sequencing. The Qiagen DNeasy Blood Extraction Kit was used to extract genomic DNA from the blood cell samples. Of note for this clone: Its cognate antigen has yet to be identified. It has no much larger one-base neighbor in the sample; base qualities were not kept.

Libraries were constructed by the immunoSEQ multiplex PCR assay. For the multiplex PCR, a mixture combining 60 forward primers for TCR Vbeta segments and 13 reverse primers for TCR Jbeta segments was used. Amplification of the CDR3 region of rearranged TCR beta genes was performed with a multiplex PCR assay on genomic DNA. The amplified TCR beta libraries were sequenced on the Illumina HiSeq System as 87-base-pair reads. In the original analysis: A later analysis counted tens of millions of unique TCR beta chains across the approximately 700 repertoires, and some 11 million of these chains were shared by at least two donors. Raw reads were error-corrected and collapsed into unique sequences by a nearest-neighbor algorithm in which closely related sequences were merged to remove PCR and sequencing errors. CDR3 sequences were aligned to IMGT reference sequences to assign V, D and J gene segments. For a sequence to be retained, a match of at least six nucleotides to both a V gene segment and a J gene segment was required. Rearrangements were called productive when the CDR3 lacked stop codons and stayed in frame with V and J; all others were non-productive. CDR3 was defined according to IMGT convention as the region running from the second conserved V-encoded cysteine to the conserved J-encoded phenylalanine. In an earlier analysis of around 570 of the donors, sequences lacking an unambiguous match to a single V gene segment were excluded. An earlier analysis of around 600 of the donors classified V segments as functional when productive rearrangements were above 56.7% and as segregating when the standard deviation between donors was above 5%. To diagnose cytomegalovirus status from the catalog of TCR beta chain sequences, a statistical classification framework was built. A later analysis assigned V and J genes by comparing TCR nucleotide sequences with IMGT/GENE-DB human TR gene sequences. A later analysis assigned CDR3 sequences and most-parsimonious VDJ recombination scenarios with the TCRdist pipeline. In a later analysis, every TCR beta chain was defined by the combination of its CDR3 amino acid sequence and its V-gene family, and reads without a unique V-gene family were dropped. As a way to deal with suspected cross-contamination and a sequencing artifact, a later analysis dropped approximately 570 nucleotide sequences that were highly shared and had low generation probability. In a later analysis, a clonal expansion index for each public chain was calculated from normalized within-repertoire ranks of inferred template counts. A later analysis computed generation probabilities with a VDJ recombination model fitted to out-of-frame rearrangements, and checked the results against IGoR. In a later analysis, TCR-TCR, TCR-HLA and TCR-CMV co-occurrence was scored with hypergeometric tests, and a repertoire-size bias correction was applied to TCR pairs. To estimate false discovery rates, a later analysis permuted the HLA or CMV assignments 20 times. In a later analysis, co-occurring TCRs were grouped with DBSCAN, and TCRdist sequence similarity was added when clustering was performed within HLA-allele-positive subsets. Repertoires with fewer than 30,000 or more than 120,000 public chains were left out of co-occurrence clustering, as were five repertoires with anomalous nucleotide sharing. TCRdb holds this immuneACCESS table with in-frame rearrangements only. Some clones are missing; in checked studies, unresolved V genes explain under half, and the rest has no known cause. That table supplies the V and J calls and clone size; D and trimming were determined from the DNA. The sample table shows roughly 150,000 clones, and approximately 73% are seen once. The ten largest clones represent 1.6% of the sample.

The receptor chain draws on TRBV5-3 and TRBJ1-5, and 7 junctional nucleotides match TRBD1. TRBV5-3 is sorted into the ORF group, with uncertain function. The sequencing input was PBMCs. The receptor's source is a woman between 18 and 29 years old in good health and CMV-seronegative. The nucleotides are TGTGCCAGAAGAAACACCCCCGACAGGGAAGGAATAGTCACGGGCAATCAGCCCCAGCATTTT. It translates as CARRNTPDREGIVTGNQPQHF.